This T cell receptor beta chain appears in the sequencing data of a study of T cell repertoires in cytomegalovirus infection. Using its own MiXCR run on the reads, TCRdb lists one record per CDR3 protein. This sample yields roughly 990,000 distinct CDR3 sequences, of which approximately 32% are seen a single time; roughly an eighth belongs to the top ten. Whole-study findings and limits: Summed frequency of shared TCR beta families picked out CMV carriers who also had the relevant HLA.

The V gene lost 7 bases and the J gene lost 2 bases, with 11 bases spanning the gap. This CDR3 region has 14 residues. On this clonotype itself: The antigen is not known.

This clonotype was obtained from a human donor in good health (CMV status not recorded). Some clones in this sample may be carry-over from other donors' samples. The chain combines TRBV12-3 or TRBV12-4 with TRBJ1-4; D call uncertain. The sequences come from cultured CD8+ T cells from PBMCs, collected from culture after CMV antigen stimulation. The CDR3 nucleotides are TGTGCCAGCACCCCCCTGGCCACTAATGAAAAACTGTTTTTT. Amino acids: CASTPLATNEKLFF.